This T cell receptor beta chain derives from a study of early T cells in non-severe SARS-CoV-2 infection. Overall study: Chains were unpaired, as sequencing was done on bulk RNA from unsorted whole blood. Overall study findings and caveats: Sequences matched to VDJdb favored anti-spike CD8 responses, while private and CD4 specificities were missed.

Individual cDNA molecules carried attached unique molecular identifiers. TCRdb reprocessed the 5' RACE reads via MiXCR and lists one record per CDR3 protein. Of some 97,000 distinct CDR3 sequences listed, 8% to 13% are singletons. In its sample, this clonotype was seen many times. As yet, its antigen is unknown. Germline V CDR1 and CDR2: SGDLS, YYNGEE. J gave up 7 bases and V 0 bases, and 9 bases lay outside the gene matches. The CDR3 runs to 17 residues. The chain carries TRBV9 and TRBJ2-6, with 8 bases lining up with TRBD1. The clonotype was recovered from an adult who was a healthcare worker with PCR-confirmed SARS-CoV-2 infection or an uninfected control (not recorded which). This specimen consisted of whole blood, obtained at baseline. The CDR3 nucleotides read TGTGCCAGCAGCGTAGAGGCAGGGGGCGGTGGAGCCAACGTCCTGACTTTC. It encodes CASSVEAGGGGANVLTF.